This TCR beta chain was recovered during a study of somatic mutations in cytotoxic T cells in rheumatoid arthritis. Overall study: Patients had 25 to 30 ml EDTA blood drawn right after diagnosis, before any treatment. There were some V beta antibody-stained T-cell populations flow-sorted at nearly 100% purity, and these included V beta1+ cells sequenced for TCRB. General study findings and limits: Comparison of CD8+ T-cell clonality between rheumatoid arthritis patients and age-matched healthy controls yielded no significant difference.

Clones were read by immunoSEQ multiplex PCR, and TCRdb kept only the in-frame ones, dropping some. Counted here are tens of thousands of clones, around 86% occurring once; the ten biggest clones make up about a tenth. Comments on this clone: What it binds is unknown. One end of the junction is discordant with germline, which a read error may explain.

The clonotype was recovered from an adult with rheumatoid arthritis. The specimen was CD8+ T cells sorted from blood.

This chain's CDR3 is CASSLSPNQEIQYF. CDR3 DNA: TGTGCCAGCAGCTTGTCTCCAAATCAAGAGATCCAGTACTTC. The chain recombines TRBV5-6 with TRBJ2-5, with no clear D. Germline V gives CDR1 SGHDT, CDR2 YYEEEE. This CDR3 region has 14 residues.